This is a list of T cell receptor beta chains from one sample in a study of T cell responses to AZD1222 COVID-19 vaccine. Sequencing used immunoSEQ multiplex PCR; TCRdb keeps in-frame clones, though not all of them. Altogether approximately 89,000 clones are present, about 88% being singletons, with the ten largest covering 2.8%. This specimen consisted of peripheral blood, obtained on day 0 of AZD1222 vaccination. The receptor set was obtained from an adult in good health. Both conserved end residues are part of each CDR3.

TRBV7-9	TRBJ1-6	CASSSDGTGVYNSPLHF
TRBV5-6	TRBJ2-7	CASSLVGQGGSYEQYF
TRBV5-6	TRBJ2-6	CASSLVGGTAANVLTF
TRBV6-5	TRBJ1-6	CASSYLGNSPLHF
TRBV2	TRBJ2-7	CASSATDIGHEQYF
TRBV6-5	TRBJ1-2	CASSYDGGYGYTF
TRBV3-1/TRBV3-2	TRBJ1-2	CASSQQGLYGYTF
TRBV7-9	TRBJ1-2	CASSKGQGGYTF
TRBV15	TRBJ1-5	CATSRDRSSRQPQHF
TRBV11-2	TRBJ1-4	CASSEGRGTNEKLFF
TRBV18	TRBJ1-5	CASSLLIDQPQHF
TRBV6-5	TRBJ1-1	CASSTWTGITEAFF
TRBV9	TRBJ1-3	CASSVAAGQGNTIYF
TRBV5-1	TRBJ1-6	CASTTTGGSYNSPLHF
TRBV5-4	TRBJ1-1	CASSLRASTEAFF
TRBV25-1	TRBJ1-1	CATTTGMNTEAFF
TRBV4-1	TRBJ1-1	CASSQDRGMNTEAFF
TRBV30	TRBJ1-1	CAWTRQTNTEAFF
TRBV6-6	TRBJ2-4	CASRQGAKNIQYF
TRBV5-6	TRBJ1-6	CASSKDRGSPLHF
TRBV6-5	TRBJ1-1	CASSPGTGVNTEAFF
TRBV7-9	TRBJ2-7	CASSLGVSYEQYF
TRBV3-1/TRBV3-2	TRBJ1-1	CASSLDFGGLNTEAFF
TRBV4-1	TRBJ1-2	CASSPSMGGYGYTF
TRBV10-2	TRBJ2-1	CASSVRTSGYNEQFF
TRBV5-4	TRBJ1-4	CASSLGQAREKLFF
TRBV5-1	TRBJ2-7	CASSFGVEQYF
TRBV6-5	TRBJ2-5	CASRTVGQETQYF
TRBV7-9	TRBJ1-1	CASSLGRGGEAFF
TRBV7-3	TRBJ2-2	CASSIHEDGELFF
TRBV5-4	TRBJ2-7	CASSHHPATSGYEQYF
TRBV12-3/TRBV12-4	TRBJ1-1	CASSFSLYTEAFF
TRBV6-2/TRBV6-3	TRBJ2-7	CASSPGTGSHEQYF
TRBV29-1	TRBJ2-1	CSVEELGASWNEQFF
TRBV29-1	TRBJ1-2	CSVTGGGGYTF
TRBV5-4	TRBJ1-4	CASSFRGTANEKLFF
TRBV4-1	TRBJ2-2	CASSQFGGLTGELFF
TRBV7-2	TRBJ1-6	CASSLGRGGSANSPLHF
TRBV27	TRBJ1-5	CASSAGRGNQPQHF
TRBV4-1	TRBJ1-6	CASSQIQDNSPLHF
TRBV27	TRBJ2-2	CASSHRGTGELFF
TRBV6-5	TRBJ2-3	CASSPYRGPTDTQYF
TRBV5-1	TRBJ1-1	CASSRDYTEAFF
TRBV30	TRBJ1-1	CAWSNTDSMNTEAFF
TRBV11-2	TRBJ1-1	CASSLPSTGRSEAFF
TRBV29-1	TRBJ2-3	CSLWGVGTDTQYF
TRBV13	TRBJ1-3	CASSSRTGNTIYF
TRBV5-1	TRBJ1-2	CASSPTPTGVQGYTF
TRBV24-1	TRBJ1-2	CATNSPIYGYTF
TRBV28	TRBJ2-3	CASSFRSTTTSTDTQYF
TRBV19	TRBJ2-1	CASSTRTGGYSYNEQFF
TRBV30	TRBJ2-2	CAWKSGGFGDGELFF
TRBV27	TRBJ1-1	CAAHTNTEAFF
TRBV6-5	TRBJ1-1	CASSDRGRGNTEAFF
TRBV29-1	TRBJ2-2	CSVLTRELAGELFF
TRBV11-3	TRBJ2-5	CASSPRTGQETQYF
TRBV29-1	TRBJ1-1	CSVRPDRYTEAFF
TRBV9	TRBJ1-2	CASSVGGGWNYGYTF
TRBV19	TRBJ1-1	CASSILSGNTEAFF
TRBV6-2/TRBV6-3	TRBJ2-2	CASSYYGGELFF